This is a list of T cell receptor beta chains from one sample in a study of CD8 T cells in Susac syndrome. In TCRdb, the immunoSEQ multiplex PCR reads were re-called with MiXCR into one record per CDR3 protein. Counted here are around 170,000 distinct CDR3 sequences, roughly 95% occurring once; the ten biggest clones make up 0.095% to 0.15%. Sequencing used CD4+ T cells from PBMCs. These receptors were collected from a human donor with Susac syndrome. The CDR3 runs from the conserved cysteine through the conserved F or W. A D gene is named only where the DNA matches it firmly. Only part of the rows carry a size: once, few, many, or a class if the clone is expanded.

J gene: TRBJ2-3
V gene: TRBV7-6
clone size: NA
D gene: TRBD1
CDR3 protein: CASSGDRAFQYF
CDR3 DNA: TGTGCCAGCAGCGGCGACAGGGCCTTTCAGTATTTT

J gene: TRBJ2-3
V gene: TRBV7-9
clone size: NA
D gene: TRBD1
CDR3 protein: CASSLTGGADTQYF
CDR3 DNA: TGTGCCAGCAGCCTTACAGGGGGCGCCGATACGCAGTATTTT

J gene: TRBJ2-4
V gene: TRBV5-1
clone size: NA
D gene: NA
CDR3 protein: CASSRLTGADIQYF
CDR3 DNA: TGCGCCAGCAGTCGCCTGACGGGGGCAGACATTCAGTACTTC

J gene: TRBJ2-7
V gene: TRBV30
clone size: NA
D gene: NA
CDR3 protein: CAWRERAYEQYF
CDR3 DNA: TGTGCCTGGAGAGAAAGGGCCTACGAGCAGTACTTC

J gene: TRBJ2-1
V gene: TRBV3-1
clone size: NA
D gene: NA
CDR3 protein: CASSHAGNYNEQFF
CDR3 DNA: TGTGCCAGCAGCCACGCGGGAAACTACAATGAGCAGTTCTTC

J gene: TRBJ1-2
V gene: TRBV3-1
clone size: once
D gene: NA
CDR3 protein: CASSQERRGGYTF
CDR3 DNA: TGTGCCAGCAGCCAAGAACGCAGGGGTGGCTACACCTTC

J gene: TRBJ2-5
V gene: TRBV7-9
clone size: NA
D gene: NA
CDR3 protein: CASTPAQLQETQYF
CDR3 DNA: TGTGCCAGCACCCCGGCTCAGCTCCAAGAGACCCAGTACTTC

J gene: TRBJ1-2
V gene: TRBV28
clone size: NA
D gene: NA
CDR3 protein: CASSLYFNRDAGYTF
CDR3 DNA: TGTGCCAGCAGTTTATACTTCAATCGGGACGCTGGCTACACCTTC

J gene: TRBJ2-1
V gene: TRBV20-1
clone size: NA
D gene: NA
CDR3 protein: CSALVKVAARSYNEQFF
CDR3 DNA: TGCAGTGCTCTCGTCAAAGTAGCGGCGCGGTCCTACAATGAGCAGTTCTTC

J gene: TRBJ2-1
V gene: TRBV30
clone size: NA
D gene: TRBD1
CDR3 protein: CAWSRQGTSSYNEQFF
CDR3 DNA: TGTGCCTGGAGTAGACAGGGGACAAGCTCCTACAATGAGCAGTTCTTC

J gene: TRBJ2-5
V gene: TRBV6-5
clone size: NA
D gene: TRBD2
CDR3 protein: CASSRIAGEETQYF
CDR3 DNA: TGTGCCAGCAGCCGCATAGCGGGGGAAGAGACCCAGTACTTC

J gene: TRBJ2-1
V gene: TRBV7-3
clone size: NA
D gene: TRBD2
CDR3 protein: CASSPIAGSYNEQFF
CDR3 DNA: TGTGCCAGCAGCCCCATAGCGGGAAGCTACAATGAGCAGTTCTTC

J gene: TRBJ2-5
V gene: TRBV20-1
clone size: NA
D gene: TRBD2
CDR3 protein: CSAIVAGMYQETQYF
CDR3 DNA: TGCAGTGCTATAGTAGCGGGAATGTACCAAGAGACCCAGTACTTC

J gene: TRBJ2-1
V gene: TRBV12-3/TRBV12-4
clone size: NA
D gene: NA
CDR3 protein: CASSRYRGDEQFF
CDR3 DNA: TGTGCCAGCAGCCGATACCGAGGTGATGAGCAGTTCTTC

J gene: TRBJ2-7
V gene: TRBV28
clone size: NA
D gene: TRBD1
CDR3 protein: CASIRDRSYEQYF
CDR3 DNA: TGTGCCAGCATTCGGGACAGGTCATACGAGCAGTACTTC

J gene: TRBJ1-5
V gene: TRBV29-1
clone size: NA
D gene: NA
CDR3 protein: CSVVGALGNQPQHF
CDR3 DNA: TGCAGCGTTGTGGGGGCTCTAGGCAATCAGCCCCAGCATTTT

J gene: TRBJ2-5
V gene: TRBV9
clone size: NA
D gene: TRBD1
CDR3 protein: CASSVGDRAGAQETQYF
CDR3 DNA: TGTGCCAGCAGCGTAGGGGACAGGGCGGGGGCCCAAGAGACCCAGTACTTC

J gene: TRBJ1-2
V gene: TRBV4-3
clone size: NA
D gene: TRBD1
CDR3 protein: CASSQEQGVDYTF
CDR3 DNA: TGCGCCAGCAGCCAAGAACAGGGGGTGGACTACACCTTC

J gene: TRBJ1-1
V gene: TRBV19
clone size: NA
D gene: NA
CDR3 protein: CASSMAGMNTEAFF
CDR3 DNA: TGTGCCAGTAGTATGGCAGGGATGAACACTGAAGCTTTCTTT

J gene: TRBJ1-2
V gene: TRBV6-2/TRBV6-3
clone size: NA
D gene: NA
CDR3 protein: CASSYSGHLRTHYGYTF
CDR3 DNA: TGTGCCAGCAGTTACTCGGGACACTTGAGAACCCACTATGGCTACACCTTC

J gene: TRBJ2-1
V gene: TRBV27
clone size: NA
D gene: NA
CDR3 protein: CASSSPWNEQFF
CDR3 DNA: TGTGCCAGCAGTTCGCCATGGAATGAGCAGTTCTTC

J gene: TRBJ1-2
V gene: TRBV7-2
clone size: NA
D gene: NA
CDR3 protein: CASSLEWDGRPGYTF
CDR3 DNA: TGTGCCAGCAGCTTGGAATGGGACGGCCGCCCGGGCTACACCTTC

J gene: TRBJ2-7
V gene: TRBV14
clone size: once
D gene: NA
CDR3 protein: CASSQDFWREQYF
CDR3 DNA: TGTGCCAGCAGCCAGGATTTCTGGAGGGAGCAGTACTTC

J gene: TRBJ2-7
V gene: TRBV7-9
clone size: NA
D gene: TRBD1
CDR3 protein: CASSEQGEPSYEQYF
CDR3 DNA: TGTGCCAGCAGCGAACAGGGGGAACCCTCCTACGAGCAGTACTTC

J gene: TRBJ2-2
V gene: TRBV19
clone size: NA
D gene: TRBD2
CDR3 protein: CASNLLAGNTGELFF
CDR3 DNA: TGTGCCAGTAATTTACTAGCGGGGAACACCGGGGAGCTGTTTTTT

J gene: TRBJ1-2
V gene: TRBV7-2
clone size: NA
D gene: NA
CDR3 protein: CASSSPRLSRLYGYTF
CDR3 DNA: TGTGCCAGCAGCTCCCCGCGACTAAGCCGCCTCTATGGCTACACCTTC

J gene: TRBJ2-3
V gene: TRBV29-1
clone size: NA
D gene: TRBD2
CDR3 protein: CSVSRRRTSGTDTQYF
CDR3 DNA: TGCAGCGTTAGTCGTCGGAGGACTAGCGGCACAGATACGCAGTATTTT

J gene: TRBJ2-3
V gene: TRBV7-2
clone size: NA
D gene: NA
CDR3 protein: CASSLRSTHTDTQYF
CDR3 DNA: TGTGCCAGCAGCTTAAGGAGTACACACACAGATACGCAGTATTTT

J gene: TRBJ2-3
V gene: TRBV29-1
clone size: NA
D gene: NA
CDR3 protein: CSVGTTDTQYF
CDR3 DNA: TGCAGCGTTGGGACAACAGATACGCAGTATTTT

J gene: TRBJ2-1
V gene: TRBV15
clone size: NA
D gene: NA
CDR3 protein: CATSRVGVNEQFF
CDR3 DNA: TGTGCCACCAGCAGAGTTGGGGTTAATGAGCAGTTCTTC

J gene: TRBJ1-6
V gene: TRBV4-2
clone size: NA
D gene: TRBD1
CDR3 protein: CASSQDLRQGVNSPLHF
CDR3 DNA: TGTGCCAGCAGCCAAGATTTGCGACAGGGTGTGAATTCACCCCTCCACTTT

J gene: TRBJ2-1
V gene: TRBV29-1
clone size: NA
D gene: TRBD2
CDR3 protein: CSVSSGLAGGRGEQFF
CDR3 DNA: TGCAGCGTTTCTTCGGGACTAGCGGGGGGTCGGGGTGAGCAGTTCTTC

J gene: TRBJ1-4
V gene: TRBV18
clone size: NA
D gene: NA
CDR3 protein: CASSPPQREKLFF
CDR3 DNA: TGTGCCAGCTCACCACCCCAACGCGAAAAACTGTTTTTT

J gene: TRBJ2-7
V gene: TRBV12-3/TRBV12-4
clone size: once
D gene: NA
CDR3 protein: CASSLGNRERGTYEQYF
CDR3 DNA: TGTGCCAGCAGTTTAGGAAACAGGGAAAGGGGGACCTACGAGCAGTACTTC

J gene: TRBJ2-7
V gene: TRBV12-3/TRBV12-4
clone size: NA
D gene: TRBD2
CDR3 protein: CASSLAGGSSYEQYF
CDR3 DNA: TGTGCCAGCAGTTTAGCGGGAGGGAGCTCCTACGAGCAGTACTTC

J gene: TRBJ1-4
V gene: TRBV7-2
clone size: NA
D gene: TRBD1
CDR3 protein: CASSGQVDRVGYEKLFF
CDR3 DNA: TGTGCCAGCAGCGGTCAAGTCGACAGGGTCGGGTATGAAAAACTGTTTTTT

J gene: TRBJ2-7
V gene: TRBV5-6
clone size: NA
D gene: TRBD1
CDR3 protein: CASSLSGTGPSEQYF
CDR3 DNA: TGTGCCAGCAGCTTGTCGGGGACAGGGCCGAGCGAGCAGTACTTC

J gene: TRBJ1-2
V gene: TRBV4-2
clone size: NA
D gene: TRBD1
CDR3 protein: CASSQGTGIYGYTF
CDR3 DNA: TGTGCCAGCAGCCAAGGGACAGGGATCTATGGCTACACCTTC

J gene: TRBJ1-2
V gene: TRBV4-3
clone size: NA
D gene: NA
CDR3 protein: CASSQELAQLIYGYTF
CDR3 DNA: TGCGCCAGCAGCCAAGAGTTGGCACAGCTAATCTATGGCTACACCTTC

J gene: TRBJ1-5
V gene: TRBV25-1
clone size: once
D gene: TRBD1
CDR3 protein: CASSQGKGNQPQHF
CDR3 DNA: TGTGCCAGCTCACAGGGGAAAGGCAATCAGCCCCAGCATTTT

J gene: TRBJ2-3
V gene: TRBV28
clone size: NA
D gene: TRBD1
CDR3 protein: CASSDRVPDTQYF
CDR3 DNA: TGTGCCAGCAGTGACAGGGTCCCAGATACGCAGTATTTT

J gene: TRBJ1-2
V gene: TRBV9
clone size: NA
D gene: NA
CDR3 protein: CASSVEDGRTYGYTF
CDR3 DNA: TGTGCCAGCAGCGTGGAAGACGGGAGGACTTATGGCTACACCTTC

J gene: TRBJ2-1
V gene: TRBV3-1
clone size: NA
D gene: TRBD2
CDR3 protein: CASSQDQIGLAGYGKFF
CDR3 DNA: TGTGCCAGCAGCCAAGATCAAATAGGACTAGCGGGGTACGGCAAGTTCTTC